These T cell receptor beta chains were read from a single sample in a study of radiotherapy plus CTLA-4 blockade in lung cancer. The protocol was immunoSEQ multiplex PCR, while the TCRdb copy is restricted to in-frame clones and leaves out a portion. The data show 100,000 or so clones, 82% seen once. Source: peripheral blood, taken from a patient treated with radiotherapy plus ipilimumab. These receptors came from a human donor with non-small cell lung cancer that progressed on radiotherapy plus ipilimumab. Both conserved end residues are part of each CDR3. The order of the fields is D gene, clone size, J gene, V gene, CDR3 DNA, CDR3 protein. The D gene is left open where the match is weak. Not all rows give a size; the values are once, few, many and, for expanded clones, a class.

d_gene: NA; abundance: few; j_gene: TRBJ2-5; v_gene: TRBV7-9; CDR3nt: TGTGCCAGCAGCTTCACAGGAGGCTCACAAGAGACCCAGTACTTC; CDR3aa: CASSFTGGSQETQYF
d_gene: NA; abundance: once; j_gene: TRBJ1-1; v_gene: TRBV14; CDR3nt: TGTGCCAGCAGCCTAGCCCCAGGAACTGAAGCTTTCTTT; CDR3aa: CASSLAPGTEAFF
d_gene: NA; abundance: NA; j_gene: TRBJ1-1; v_gene: TRBV2; CDR3nt: TGTGCCAGCAGTAAAGGAGGGGAGAGGGCTTTCTTT; CDR3aa: CASSKGGERAFF
d_gene: TRBD2; abundance: NA; j_gene: TRBJ2-5; v_gene: TRBV4-1; CDR3nt: TGCGCCAGCAGCCAAGATGTACGGGAGGGCCGGGAGACCCAGTACTTC; CDR3aa: CASSQDVREGRETQYF
d_gene: NA; abundance: few; j_gene: TRBJ2-7; v_gene: TRBV6-5; CDR3nt: TGTGCCAGCAGTCTAGGCGACGAGCAGTACTTC; CDR3aa: CASSLGDEQYF
d_gene: NA; abundance: NA; j_gene: TRBJ2-7; v_gene: TRBV28; CDR3nt: TGTGCCAGCAGTTTTAGCGTCTCCTACGAGCAGTACTTC; CDR3aa: CASSFSVSYEQYF
d_gene: NA; abundance: NA; j_gene: TRBJ2-1; v_gene: TRBV5-4; CDR3nt: TGTGCCAGCAGCTTGGACGGGCTAGCGCGCGTCGCCTACAATGAGCAGTTCTTC; CDR3aa: CASSLDGLARVAYNEQFF
d_gene: NA; abundance: NA; j_gene: TRBJ1-1; v_gene: TRBV7-9; CDR3nt: TGTGCCAGCAGCTTTTCCACTGAAGCTTTCTTT; CDR3aa: CASSFSTEAFF
d_gene: NA; abundance: NA; j_gene: TRBJ1-1; v_gene: TRBV28; CDR3nt: TGTGCCAGCAGTTTTGGGGGAGGAGCTTTCTTT; CDR3aa: CASSFGGGAFF
d_gene: NA; abundance: few; j_gene: TRBJ2-3; v_gene: TRBV4-2; CDR3nt: TGTGCCAGCAGCCAAGATTTCGCAGATACGCAGTATTTT; CDR3aa: CASSQDFADTQYF
d_gene: TRBD1; abundance: NA; j_gene: TRBJ2-5; v_gene: TRBV15; CDR3nt: TGTGCCACCAGCAACCGGGACAGGGCAACCCCGACCCAGTACTTC; CDR3aa: CATSNRDRATPTQYF
d_gene: NA; abundance: NA; j_gene: TRBJ2-5; v_gene: TRBV6-1; CDR3nt: TGTGCCAGCAAGATGGGGGTTCAAGAGACCCAGTACTTC; CDR3aa: CASKMGVQETQYF
d_gene: TRBD1; abundance: NA; j_gene: TRBJ1-4; v_gene: TRBV28; CDR3nt: TGTGCCAGCAGACGTGGTGGCAGGGGGCTATATATTGAAAAACTGTTTTTT; CDR3aa: CASRRGGRGLYIEKLFF
d_gene: NA; abundance: NA; j_gene: TRBJ1-1; v_gene: TRBV6-4; CDR3nt: TGTGCCAGCAGTGAGTCGGTTCGCACTGAAGCTTTCTTT; CDR3aa: CASSESVRTEAFF
d_gene: TRBD2; abundance: NA; j_gene: TRBJ2-7; v_gene: TRBV30; CDR3nt: TGTGCCTGTCGACGAGCGGGAGGTGTTTACGAGCAGTACTTC; CDR3aa: CACRRAGGVYEQYF
d_gene: TRBD2; abundance: NA; j_gene: TRBJ2-3; v_gene: TRBV29-1; CDR3nt: TGCAGCGCGGGAGGGGGTGCCCCAGATACGCAGTATTTT; CDR3aa: CSAGGGAPDTQYF
d_gene: TRBD1; abundance: NA; j_gene: TRBJ1-1; v_gene: TRBV9; CDR3nt: TGTGCCAGCAGCGCCCAAACAGGGGGCACTGAAGCTTTCTTT; CDR3aa: CASSAQTGGTEAFF
d_gene: NA; abundance: NA; j_gene: TRBJ2-1; v_gene: TRBV5-4; CDR3nt: TGTGCCAGCAGCTTGGTTTACGATGAGCAGTTCTTC; CDR3aa: CASSLVYDEQFF
d_gene: NA; abundance: NA; j_gene: TRBJ1-1; v_gene: TRBV10-3; CDR3nt: TGTGCCATCAGTCTGGGGACGGGGTTCGCTGAAGCTTTCTTT; CDR3aa: CAISLGTGFAEAFF
d_gene: NA; abundance: NA; j_gene: TRBJ2-7; v_gene: TRBV5-6; CDR3nt: TGTGCCAGCAGCTTTGGCGGACTGGGCCGTTCCTACGAGCAGCACTTC; CDR3aa: CASSFGGLGRSYEQHF
d_gene: TRBD1; abundance: NA; j_gene: TRBJ1-2; v_gene: TRBV10-2; CDR3nt: TGCGCCAGCAGCTTTCCCCCCGGACAGGGGGCGAATGGCTACACCTTC; CDR3aa: CASSFPPGQGANGYTF
d_gene: NA; abundance: NA; j_gene: TRBJ1-2; v_gene: TRBV6-9; CDR3nt: TGTGCCAGCAGTTACCGGACAGAGAATAACTATGGCTACACCTTC; CDR3aa: CASSYRTENNYGYTF
d_gene: TRBD2; abundance: NA; j_gene: TRBJ2-5; v_gene: TRBV4-1; CDR3nt: TGCGCCAGCAGCCCCGGAGGACTAGCGGCCCAAAGGCAAGAGACCCAGTACTTC; CDR3aa: CASSPGGLAAQRQETQYF
d_gene: NA; abundance: NA; j_gene: TRBJ1-3; v_gene: TRBV28; CDR3nt: TGTGCCAGCAGTTTGACGAACACCATATATTTT; CDR3aa: CASSLTNTIYF
d_gene: TRBD1; abundance: NA; j_gene: TRBJ2-2; v_gene: TRBV7-3; CDR3nt: TGTGCCAGCAGCCCATACCCGACAGGGGTAGGAGACACCGGGGAGCTGTTTTTT; CDR3aa: CASSPYPTGVGDTGELFF
d_gene: NA; abundance: NA; j_gene: TRBJ2-5; v_gene: TRBV7-2; CDR3nt: TGTGCCAGCAGCCTCGAACGGAGCAGGGAGACCCAGTACTTC; CDR3aa: CASSLERSRETQYF
d_gene: NA; abundance: NA; j_gene: TRBJ1-2; v_gene: TRBV30; CDR3nt: TGTGCCTGGAGATCTGGGAACTATGGCTACACCTTC; CDR3aa: CAWRSGNYGYTF
d_gene: NA; abundance: few; j_gene: TRBJ2-3; v_gene: TRBV5-1; CDR3nt: TGCGCCAGCGGGGAAGGCCAGGGAGATACGCAGTATTTT; CDR3aa: CASGEGQGDTQYF
d_gene: NA; abundance: NA; j_gene: TRBJ1-5; v_gene: TRBV6-6; CDR3nt: TGTGCCAGCAGCTCCGACAGCCAGCCCCAGCATTTT; CDR3aa: CASSSDSQPQHF
d_gene: NA; abundance: NA; j_gene: TRBJ2-5; v_gene: TRBV11-2; CDR3nt: TGTGCCAGCAGCCGTGAACGTGCCACCTTTGCGACCCAGTACTTC; CDR3aa: CASSRERATFATQYF
d_gene: TRBD1; abundance: NA; j_gene: TRBJ2-4; v_gene: TRBV28; CDR3nt: TGTGCCAGCAGTTTGACGGGACAGGGATTGAACATTCAGTACTTC; CDR3aa: CASSLTGQGLNIQYF
d_gene: NA; abundance: NA; j_gene: TRBJ2-2; v_gene: TRBV2; CDR3nt: TGTGCCAGCACCCCTAATCTACTGGGCACCGGGGAGCTGTTTTTT; CDR3aa: CASTPNLLGTGELFF
d_gene: TRBD2; abundance: NA; j_gene: TRBJ2-1; v_gene: TRBV6-6; CDR3nt: TGTGCCAGCAGTTACAGGGGAGGGGTTAACAATGAGCAGTTCTTC; CDR3aa: CASSYRGGVNNEQFF
d_gene: NA; abundance: NA; j_gene: TRBJ1-1; v_gene: TRBV9; CDR3nt: TGTGCCAGCAGCCCTCACACTGAAGCTTTCTTT; CDR3aa: CASSPHTEAFF
d_gene: NA; abundance: once; j_gene: TRBJ1-1; v_gene: TRBV5-1; CDR3nt: TGCGCCAGCAGCTTGCTGCGCAGGGACACTGAAGCTTTCTTT; CDR3aa: CASSLLRRDTEAFF
d_gene: NA; abundance: NA; j_gene: TRBJ1-2; v_gene: TRBV28; CDR3nt: TGTGCCGGCTCGAGACCGGGGAACTATGGCTACACCTTC; CDR3aa: CAGSRPGNYGYTF
d_gene: NA; abundance: NA; j_gene: TRBJ2-7; v_gene: TRBV28; CDR3nt: TGTGCCAGCAGTCGGGGCTACTACGAGCAGTACTTC; CDR3aa: CASSRGYYEQYF
d_gene: TRBD1; abundance: NA; j_gene: TRBJ2-3; v_gene: TRBV5-1; CDR3nt: TGCGCCAGCAGCTTAGAGACAGGGAAAGATACGCAGTATTTT; CDR3aa: CASSLETGKDTQYF
d_gene: NA; abundance: NA; j_gene: TRBJ1-1; v_gene: TRBV27; CDR3nt: TGTGCCAGCAGTGAACTTGGGAGTGTAGCTTTCTTT; CDR3aa: CASSELGSVAFF
d_gene: NA; abundance: NA; j_gene: TRBJ2-5; v_gene: TRBV5-6; CDR3nt: TGTGCCAGCAGCTTGTCCCGCGGAGAGACCCAGTACTTC; CDR3aa: CASSLSRGETQYF
d_gene: NA; abundance: NA; j_gene: TRBJ1-1; v_gene: TRBV6-1; CDR3nt: TGTGCCAGCAGTGCACAGGTTGGGACTGAAGCTTTCTTT; CDR3aa: CASSAQVGTEAFF
d_gene: NA; abundance: NA; j_gene: TRBJ2-5; v_gene: TRBV5-4; CDR3nt: TGTGCCAGCAGCCCCGACGCCGGGCTTAAAGAGACCCAGTACTTC; CDR3aa: CASSPDAGLKETQYF
d_gene: NA; abundance: once; j_gene: TRBJ1-5; v_gene: TRBV7-2; CDR3nt: TGTGCCAGCAGCTTAGGCTCCAGGGGATTCCAGCCCCAGCATTTT; CDR3aa: CASSLGSRGFQPQHF
d_gene: NA; abundance: few; j_gene: TRBJ1-4; v_gene: TRBV6-6; CDR3nt: TGTGCCAGCAGTACAGGGCGAATTAATGAAAAACTGTTTTTT; CDR3aa: CASSTGRINEKLFF
d_gene: TRBD2; abundance: few; j_gene: TRBJ2-3; v_gene: TRBV2; CDR3nt: TGTGCCAGCACGAGACTAGCGGAAAACCTGGGGTATTTT; CDR3aa: CASTRLAENLGYF
d_gene: NA; abundance: NA; j_gene: TRBJ2-4; v_gene: TRBV28; CDR3nt: TGTGCCAGCAGCCCCCGGAGGGGCAGGGGTGGAAACATTCAGTACTTC; CDR3aa: CASSPRRGRGGNIQYF
d_gene: NA; abundance: NA; j_gene: TRBJ1-2; v_gene: TRBV25-1; CDR3nt: TGTGCCAGCAGTGAATTGGGCAGTAGCTATGGCTACACCTTC; CDR3aa: CASSELGSSYGYTF
d_gene: NA; abundance: NA; j_gene: TRBJ2-7; v_gene: TRBV28; CDR3nt: TGTGCCAGCAGTTTCGGGGGCTCGGTCGCCGAGCAGTACTTC; CDR3aa: CASSFGGSVAEQYF
d_gene: NA; abundance: NA; j_gene: TRBJ1-2; v_gene: TRBV2; CDR3nt: TGTGCCAGCAGTCGAAACTATGGCTACACCTTC; CDR3aa: CASSRNYGYTF
d_gene: NA; abundance: NA; j_gene: TRBJ1-5; v_gene: TRBV28; CDR3nt: TGTGCCAGCAGTGTGCTTGGCAGGGAGCTTCAGCCCCAGCATTTT; CDR3aa: CASSVLGRELQPQHF
d_gene: NA; abundance: NA; j_gene: TRBJ2-7; v_gene: TRBV5-4; CDR3nt: TGTGCCAGCAGCTTTGGGAGCCGAACCTACGAGCAGTACTTC; CDR3aa: CASSFGSRTYEQYF
d_gene: NA; abundance: NA; j_gene: TRBJ2-5; v_gene: TRBV5-6; CDR3nt: TGTGCCAGCAGCTTGGTTGAGGGTTTGTCAGAGACCCAGTACTTC; CDR3aa: CASSLVEGLSETQYF